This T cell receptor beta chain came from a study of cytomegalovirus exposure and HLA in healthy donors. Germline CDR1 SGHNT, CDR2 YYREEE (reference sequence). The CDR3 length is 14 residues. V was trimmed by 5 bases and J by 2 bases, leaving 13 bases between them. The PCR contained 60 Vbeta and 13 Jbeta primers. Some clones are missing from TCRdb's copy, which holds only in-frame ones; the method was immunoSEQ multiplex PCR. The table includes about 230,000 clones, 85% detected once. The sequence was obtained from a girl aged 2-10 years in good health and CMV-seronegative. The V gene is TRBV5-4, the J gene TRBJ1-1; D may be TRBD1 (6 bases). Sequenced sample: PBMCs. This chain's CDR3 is CASSSGTSNTEAFF. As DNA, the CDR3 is TGTGCCAGCAGTTCCGGGACATCAAACACTGAAGCTTTCTTT.